This T cell receptor (beta chain) was sequenced in a study of early T cells in non-severe SARS-CoV-2 infection. Study overall: Sequenced material consisted of bulk RNA (from unsorted whole blood), and chains were unpaired.

The V and J ends lost 0 bases and 1 base, in that order; junction bases with no gene match: 5. This CDR3 is 16 amino acids long. Germline V gives CDR1 SGHTA, CDR2 FQGTGA. Points from the study as a whole: Comparison of clonotypes with VDJdb favored anti-spike CD8 responses while missing private and CD4 specificities.

Unique molecular identifiers tagged individual cDNA molecules. From the 5' RACE reads, TCRdb called clonotypes with MiXCR, one entry per CDR3 protein. The sample consists of 45,000 or so distinct CDR3 sequences, about a quarter of them appearing once. As regards this clonotype: As yet, its antigen is unknown.

The rearrangement uses TRBV7-3 and TRBJ2-7; the match to TRBD1 covers 8 bases. The receptor was derived from an adult who was a healthcare worker with PCR-confirmed SARS-CoV-2 infection or an uninfected control (not recorded which). The input for sequencing was whole blood, taken at baseline. DNA for the CDR3: TGTGCCAGCAGCTTAACAGGGCAGGGGGCTTCCTACGAGCAGTACTTC. It specifies CASSLTGQGASYEQYF.